This T cell receptor (beta chain) was captured by sequencing in a study of blood T cell repertoires in COVID-19. Study context: There were acute and convalescent COVID-19 samples, and they came from the United States, Italy and Spain.

Germline V gene lookup returns CDR1 SNHLY and CDR2 FYNNEI. The V gene lost 6 bases and the J gene lost 0 bases, with 9 bases spanning the gap. The CDR3 totals 14 residues. Authors' methods: Reference gene primer amplification gave nucleated cell count estimates. Data came from immunoSEQ multiplex PCR; TCRdb stores just in-frame clones and leaves some out. V, J and clone size are taken as reported in that table, and D and trimming were inferred from the DNA itself. The sample shows roughly 220,000 clones, 84% of them seen only once. The sample was PBMCs or T cells enriched from blood (not recorded which). This TCR was recovered from a woman aged 40 to 55 who had recovered from COVID-19. The chain is built from TRBV2 and TRBJ1-3, with D unresolved. For the CDR3, the DNA is TGTGCCAGCAGATTGGAGAGCTCTGGAAACACCATATATTTT. Protein sequence: CASRLESSGNTIYF.